This T cell receptor (beta chain) was retrieved from a study of blood T cell repertoires in COVID-19. The table lists this clone with a count of one. Under the authors' procedure: Amplifying reference gene primers gave estimates of nucleated cell counts. The assay was immunoSEQ multiplex PCR, and TCRdb's table has in-frame clones only and misses some. V and J calls and clone size are as listed in that table; D and trimming were resolved from the DNA. Counted here are around 190,000 clones, 65% to 90% occurring once; the ten biggest clones make up about 8.6%. Germline assignment: CDR1 MGHRA and CDR2 YSYEKL. Trimming removed 0 bases from V and 6 bases from J; junction bases left unmatched: 18. The CDR3 is made up of 19 amino acids.

The sequenced sample consisted of peripheral blood. The TCR originated in a man between 50 and 59 years old with active or convalescent COVID-19. The chain couples TRBV4-1 to TRBJ1-2; 8 nucleotides agree with TRBD1. The CDR3 nucleotides are TGCGCCAGCAGCCAAGACACATTCCAAATCAGGGGGCGTATTCATGGCTACACCTTC. It encodes CASSQDTFQIRGRIHGYTF.